These T cell receptor beta chains were read from a single sample in a study of radiation and T cells in renal cell carcinoma. Assay used: immunoSEQ multiplex PCR; TCRdb lists only in-frame clones, some missing. The sample consists of 130,000 or so clones, over 65% of them appearing once. Here the sequenced sample was blood, taken from a patient whose treatment included radiotherapy and nephrectomy. The receptors here all came from a woman aged 45-60 years with renal cell carcinoma. Both conserved end residues are trimmed from each CDR3. Fields, in order: V gene, J gene, CDR3 protein.

TRBV29-1	TRBJ2-1	SVGEAGLRDNEQF
TRBV7-2	TRBJ2-3	ASSLADTQY
TRBV20-1	TRBJ2-1	SAMTDNEQF
TRBV30	TRBJ2-3	AWSGTGKVDTQY
TRBV7-2	TRBJ2-3	ASSLGSPRSTDTQY
TRBV9	TRBJ1-2	ASSVDRNYGYT
TRBV29-1	TRBJ2-2	SVEAGQGVSIGELF
TRBV10-1	TRBJ1-3	ASSPEVSGNTIY
TRBV29-1	TRBJ2-7	SVGQGQYYEQY
TRBV7-9	TRBJ1-6	ASSRTGLNSPLH
TRBV6-5	TRBJ2-7	ASGTSLTYEQY